This record looks at one T cell receptor beta chain sequence and its context. The source of the sample is a study of siplizumab effects on memory and regulatory T cells. This CDR3 has 11 residues. Germline V gene lookup returns CDR1 SEHNR and CDR2 FQNEAQ (reference sequence). V was cut by 5 bases and J by 9 bases, with 8 bases left in between. The table came from immunoSEQ multiplex PCR; TCRdb's copy has only in-frame clones and leaves some out. This repertoire shows 75,000 to 95,000 clones, over 80% found once; its top ten account for roughly 15%. This clonotype originated in a human donor in good health. The specimen was CD4+ T cells sorted from blood. The chain couples TRBV7-9 to TRBJ2-1; D is unresolved. This chain's CDR3 is CASSLLAEQFF. The CDR3 DNA reads as TGTGCCAGCAGCCTACTCGCTGAGCAGTTCTTC.